This T cell receptor delta chain was identified in a study of gamma delta lymphoproliferative disorders and STAT genes. Overall study: For the delta chain, EuroClonality-NGS standard procedure was applied.

Sequencing used genomic DNA taken from PBMCs of patients and controls. Age- and sex-matched healthy adult donors provided control blood. The CDR3 has 18 amino acids. In this sample, this clone is medium-sized. TCRdb ran CATT on the multiplex PCR reads. The data show about 3,400 delta-chain clones, about 1% seen once. The receptor comes from a human donor in good health. What was sequenced was blood. The V gene went uncalled, while the J gene is TRDJ1; the DNA was not used to check the table's D call, TRDD3. The CDR3 is CACDTLGLGDTPADKLIF. DNA for the CDR3: TGTGCCTGTGACACCCTTGGACTGGGGGATACGCCCGCCGATAAACTCATCTTT.